The rows below give T cell receptor beta chains drawn from one sample of a study of T cells in Graves' hyperthyroidism and ophthalmopathy. TCRdb reanalysed the multiplex PCR reads using MiXCR and keeps one entry per CDR3 protein. Of about 600,000 distinct CDR3 sequences in the sample, approximately 15% were seen once. What was sequenced was blood. The receptors were sampled from a young woman with Graves' ophthalmopathy. Both conserved end residues are part of each CDR3. The D gene is left open where the match is weak. Clone size is stated in some rows and not others, as once, few, many or a class when expanded.

CDR3nt: TGTGCCAGCAGTTACGACAGGGCAAAGCCCCAGCATTTT; CDR3aa: CASSYDRAKPQHF; v_gene: TRBV7-2; j_gene: TRBJ1-5; d_gene: TRBD1; abundance: many
CDR3nt: TGTGCCAGCAGTCCTACTAGCGGGAGTAGGTACTACAATGAGCAGTTCTTC; CDR3aa: CASSPTSGSRYYNEQFF; v_gene: TRBV12-3/TRBV12-4; j_gene: TRBJ2-1; d_gene: TRBD2; abundance: many
CDR3nt: TGCGCCAGCAGCCATGACGCAACCGGGACAGGGGTTTCACCCCTCCACTTT; CDR3aa: CASSHDATGTGVSPLHF; v_gene: TRBV4-3; j_gene: TRBJ1-6; d_gene: TRBD1; abundance: few
CDR3nt: TGTGCCAGCAGGGGGGGGACTAGCGGGGTCCCAGATACGCAGTATTTT; CDR3aa: CASRGGTSGVPDTQYF; v_gene: TRBV2; j_gene: TRBJ2-3; d_gene: TRBD2; abundance: .
CDR3nt: TGCAGTGCTAGGTCCCCGGGACCCGTCACCGGGGAGCTGTTTTTT; CDR3aa: CSARSPGPVTGELFF; v_gene: TRBV20-1; j_gene: TRBJ2-2; d_gene: .; abundance: .
CDR3nt: TGCAGTGCTAAACGGGGACAGGGGGCCCCCTACGAGCAGTACTTC; CDR3aa: CSAKRGQGAPYEQYF; v_gene: TRBV20-1; j_gene: TRBJ2-7; d_gene: TRBD1; abundance: many
CDR3nt: TGTGCCACCAGCCGCCTTGGGGTAGAGATGGGGGGTTTGAATGAAAAACTGTTTTTT; CDR3aa: CATSRLGVEMGGLNEKLFF; v_gene: TRBV15; j_gene: TRBJ1-4; d_gene: .; abundance: .
CDR3nt: TGTGCCAGCAGTCACTATTTATGGACACCCCTCCACTTT; CDR3aa: CASSHYLWTPLHF; v_gene: TRBV13; j_gene: TRBJ1-6; d_gene: .; abundance: .
CDR3nt: TGTGCCAGCAGCTTTACTAGCGGATCCTACGAGCAGTACTTC; CDR3aa: CASSFTSGSYEQYF; v_gene: TRBV7-2; j_gene: TRBJ2-7; d_gene: TRBD2; abundance: many
CDR3nt: TGTGCCAGCAGCGCCCCGGGACAGGGAGGTGAAAAACTGTTTTTT; CDR3aa: CASSAPGQGGEKLFF; v_gene: TRBV7-9; j_gene: TRBJ1-4; d_gene: TRBD1; abundance: .
CDR3nt: TGTGCCAGCAGCGGACAGGAGGGAACCGAAAAACTGTTTTTT; CDR3aa: CASSGQEGTEKLFF; v_gene: TRBV6-1; j_gene: TRBJ1-4; d_gene: TRBD1; abundance: .
CDR3nt: TGTGCCAGCAGAGGGCTAGCGGCTACAGATACGCAGTATTTT; CDR3aa: CASRGLAATDTQYF; v_gene: TRBV3-1; j_gene: TRBJ2-3; d_gene: TRBD2; abundance: .
CDR3nt: TGTGCCAGCAGTTGGGGGAGGGACAATGAGCAGTTCTTC; CDR3aa: CASSWGRDNEQFF; v_gene: TRBV27; j_gene: TRBJ2-1; d_gene: TRBD2; abundance: many
CDR3nt: TGTGCCAGCTCAGAGGCCGGGACTAGCGGGACTGGGGTGTTCTTC; CDR3aa: CASSEAGTSGTGVFF; v_gene: TRBV6-1; j_gene: TRBJ2-1; d_gene: TRBD2; abundance: .
CDR3nt: TGTGCCTGGAGTGTACAGACTTACAATGAGCAGTTCTTC; CDR3aa: CAWSVQTYNEQFF; v_gene: TRBV30; j_gene: TRBJ2-1; d_gene: .; abundance: many
CDR3nt: TGTGCCAGCAGCTTATCCCCACCGGGACACCAGCATTTT; CDR3aa: CASSLSPPGHQHF; v_gene: TRBV11-2; j_gene: TRBJ1-5; d_gene: .; abundance: many
CDR3nt: TGTGCCTGGAGTGCCGGATGGTACGAGCAGTACTTC; CDR3aa: CAWSAGWYEQYF; v_gene: TRBV30; j_gene: TRBJ2-7; d_gene: .; abundance: many
CDR3nt: TGTGCCAGCAGCCAACAGGGCGCTTATAGCAATCAGCCCCAGCATTTT; CDR3aa: CASSQQGAYSNQPQHF; v_gene: TRBV3-1; j_gene: TRBJ1-5; d_gene: .; abundance: many
CDR3nt: TGTGCCAGCAGACAGGACAGGGGATCTAGCTCCTACGAGCAGTACTTC; CDR3aa: CASRQDRGSSSYEQYF; v_gene: TRBV28; j_gene: TRBJ2-7; d_gene: TRBD1; abundance: many
CDR3nt: TGCAGCGCTGACACTGGCTATGGCTACACCTTC; CDR3aa: CSADTGYGYTF; v_gene: TRBV29-1; j_gene: TRBJ1-2; d_gene: .; abundance: .
CDR3nt: TGTGCCAGCAGGAAGGGGCCCACGAACACCGGGGAGCTGTTTTTT; CDR3aa: CASRKGPTNTGELFF; v_gene: TRBV6-1; j_gene: TRBJ2-2; d_gene: .; abundance: many
CDR3nt: TGCGCCAGCAGCTTACAGGTAGAGGGCTACGAGCAGTACTTC; CDR3aa: CASSLQVEGYEQYF; v_gene: TRBV5-1; j_gene: TRBJ2-7; d_gene: .; abundance: many
CDR3nt: TGTGCCAGCGCAAAACCGGGGCCCTCTGGAAACACCATATATTTT; CDR3aa: CASAKPGPSGNTIYF; v_gene: TRBV6-2/TRBV6-3; j_gene: TRBJ1-3; d_gene: .; abundance: many
CDR3nt: TGTGCCACCAGTGATCCCCGGGACAGGGATGGGGATGAGCAGTTCTTC; CDR3aa: CATSDPRDRDGDEQFF; v_gene: TRBV24-1; j_gene: TRBJ2-1; d_gene: TRBD1; abundance: .
CDR3nt: TGCGCCAGCAGCACAGGGGCCCTTAATGAAAAACTGTTTTTT; CDR3aa: CASSTGALNEKLFF; v_gene: TRBV5-1; j_gene: TRBJ1-4; d_gene: TRBD1; abundance: few
CDR3nt: TGTGCCAGCAGTTTCCTACTACGAGTAGCGGGAGGGGCCTCCTACAATGAGCAGTTCTTC; CDR3aa: CASSFLLRVAGGASYNEQFF; v_gene: TRBV27; j_gene: TRBJ2-1; d_gene: TRBD2; abundance: many
CDR3nt: TGTGCCAGCAGCGTAGTAAGGGAGGGCCATGGCTACACCTTC; CDR3aa: CASSVVREGHGYTF; v_gene: TRBV9; j_gene: TRBJ1-2; d_gene: .; abundance: .
CDR3nt: TGTGCCAGCACCCTAGGGATTTTTCAGCCCCAGCATTTT; CDR3aa: CASTLGIFQPQHF; v_gene: TRBV28; j_gene: TRBJ1-5; d_gene: .; abundance: few
CDR3nt: TGTGCCAGCAGCCAAGTTGGGTACTACGAGCAGTACTTC; CDR3aa: CASSQVGYYEQYF; v_gene: TRBV3-1; j_gene: TRBJ2-7; d_gene: .; abundance: many
CDR3nt: TGTGCCATCAGGCAAGCGGGAGCCGAGGGGGAGCAGTACTTC; CDR3aa: CAIRQAGAEGEQYF; v_gene: TRBV10-3; j_gene: TRBJ2-7; d_gene: TRBD2; abundance: few
CDR3nt: TGTGCCAGCAGTCTTACGGCAGGAGGGGAGCAGTATTTT; CDR3aa: CASSLTAGGEQYF; v_gene: TRBV3-1; j_gene: TRBJ2-3; d_gene: .; abundance: few
CDR3nt: TGTGCCAGCTCCGACAGGCCCCGTAACTATGGCTACACCTTC; CDR3aa: CASSDRPRNYGYTF; v_gene: TRBV27; j_gene: TRBJ1-2; d_gene: .; abundance: few
CDR3nt: TGTGCCAGCAGCGGAGGACTAGCGGGAGTTCTATACGAGCAGTACTTC; CDR3aa: CASSGGLAGVLYEQYF; v_gene: TRBV5-8; j_gene: TRBJ2-7; d_gene: TRBD2; abundance: .
CDR3nt: TGCGCCAGCAGCCCGGGAGGGAGTGGGTACGAGCAGTACTTC; CDR3aa: CASSPGGSGYEQYF; v_gene: TRBV4-1; j_gene: TRBJ2-7; d_gene: TRBD2; abundance: .
CDR3nt: TGTGCCACCAGCAGAGACCGGTCACTCTACGAGCAGTACTTC; CDR3aa: CATSRDRSLYEQYF; v_gene: TRBV15; j_gene: TRBJ2-7; d_gene: .; abundance: few
CDR3nt: TGTGCCAGCAGCGTGGGACAACTCTATGGCTACACCTTC; CDR3aa: CASSVGQLYGYTF; v_gene: TRBV5-5; j_gene: TRBJ1-2; d_gene: .; abundance: few
CDR3nt: TGTGCCAGCAGTGACCTCCCAGACCGGAACACTGAAGCTTTCTTT; CDR3aa: CASSDLPDRNTEAFF; v_gene: TRBV28; j_gene: TRBJ1-1; d_gene: .; abundance: few
CDR3nt: TGTGCCAGCACCCAGGGGGCCCCCGTCTATGAGCAGTTCTTC; CDR3aa: CASTQGAPVYEQFF; v_gene: TRBV6-2/TRBV6-3; j_gene: TRBJ2-1; d_gene: TRBD1; abundance: many
CDR3nt: TGTGCCAGCAGTTTATCCGGGACAGGGAGGGACGAGCAGTACTTC; CDR3aa: CASSLSGTGRDEQYF; v_gene: TRBV28; j_gene: TRBJ2-7; d_gene: TRBD1; abundance: many
CDR3nt: TGTGCCAGCAGTTCAGGACAGGGGATAACTGGGGCCAACGTCCTGACTTTC; CDR3aa: CASSSGQGITGANVLTF; v_gene: TRBV27; j_gene: TRBJ2-6; d_gene: TRBD1; abundance: few
CDR3nt: TGTGCCAGCAGTCCCACCCGTCGGCATGAAAAACTGTTTTTT; CDR3aa: CASSPTRRHEKLFF; v_gene: TRBV27; j_gene: TRBJ1-4; d_gene: .; abundance: many
CDR3nt: TGTGCCAGCAGCGGGGGACAGGCGAGCTCCTATAATTCACCCCTCCACTTT; CDR3aa: CASSGGQASSYNSPLHF; v_gene: TRBV5-5; j_gene: TRBJ1-6; d_gene: TRBD1; abundance: .
CDR3nt: TGTGCCAGCAGCGGGACTAGCGGGAGATCCAACGAGCAGTACTTC; CDR3aa: CASSGTSGRSNEQYF; v_gene: TRBV12-3/TRBV12-4; j_gene: TRBJ2-7; d_gene: TRBD2; abundance: .
CDR3nt: TGTGCCAGCAGTGAAGCGGGCCCGGTGGGGACTGAAGCTTTCTTT; CDR3aa: CASSEAGPVGTEAFF; v_gene: TRBV25-1; j_gene: TRBJ1-1; d_gene: .; abundance: few